This T cell receptor beta chain came from a study of blood T cell repertoires in COVID-19. Study-wide background: Specimens from acute and convalescent COVID-19 originated in the United States, Italy and Spain. PBMCs, B-cell-depleted T cells, or T cells provided the cDNA or gDNA that made up the material.

Per the authors' pipeline: Counts of nucleated cells, estimated from reference gene primer amplification, were obtained. The assay was immunoSEQ multiplex PCR, and TCRdb's table has in-frame clones only and misses some. The DNA gave D and trimming, while V, J and clone size come from that table. The sample records 270,000 or so clones, 82% being singletons. The V and J ends lost 0 bases and 5 bases respectively, with 13 bases between them. The CDR3 runs 15 residues. Germline-derived CDR1 and CDR2 are SGHTA and FQGNSA. This receptor was obtained from a woman younger than 30 with acute or convalescent COVID-19. The specimen was peripheral blood. The rearrangement joins TRBV7-2 to TRBJ1-1, with D possibly matching TRBD1 (6 bases). The CDR3 protein is CASSLAGALNTEAFF. CDR3 DNA sequence: TGTGCCAGCAGCTTAGCGGGGGCGCTTAATACTGAAGCTTTCTTT.